What follows describes a single T cell receptor (beta chain). CDR1 and CDR2 (germline): PRHDT, FYEKMQ (reference sequence). V was clipped by 5 bases and J by 2 bases; unmatched bases: 9. CDR3 length: 15 residues. The sample comes from a study of CD8+ T cells in alopecia areata. As the sequencing template, cDNA was produced by extracting RNA and reverse transcribing it. Generated by immunoSEQ multiplex PCR, the TCRdb table keeps only in-frame clones and is missing some. This table holds about 100,000 clones, 55% to 70% found once. The authors sorted CD4+ and CD8+ T cells from PBMCs. This TCR was recovered from a human donor with alopecia areata. V usage is TRBV13 and J usage is TRBJ2-7; 7 nucleotides match TRBD1. Sequencing input: NKG2D-low CD8+ T cells sorted from blood. DNA for the CDR3: TGTGCCAGCAGCCCTGGACAGGTTACTACCTACGAGCAGTACTTC. Protein: CASSPGQVTTYEQYF.